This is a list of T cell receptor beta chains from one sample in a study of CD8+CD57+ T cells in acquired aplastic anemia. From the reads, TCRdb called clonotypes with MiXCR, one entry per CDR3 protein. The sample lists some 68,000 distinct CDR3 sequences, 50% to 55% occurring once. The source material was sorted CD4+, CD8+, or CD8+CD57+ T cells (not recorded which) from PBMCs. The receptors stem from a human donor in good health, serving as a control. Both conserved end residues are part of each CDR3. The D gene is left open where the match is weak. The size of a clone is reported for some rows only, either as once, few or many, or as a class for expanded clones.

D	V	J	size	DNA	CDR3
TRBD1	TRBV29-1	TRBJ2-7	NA	TGCAGCGCCGTCGTCGGGACAGGGCTCTACGAGCAGTACTTC	CSAVVGTGLYEQYF
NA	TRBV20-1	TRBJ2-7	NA	TGCAGTGCTAGAGACTCCCAACGGGGCTCGTACGAGCAGTACTTC	CSARDSQRGSYEQYF
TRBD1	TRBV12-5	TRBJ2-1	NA	TGTGCTAGTGGTGAGGGACAGGGGGCCTACAATGAGCAGTTCTTC	CASGEGQGAYNEQFF
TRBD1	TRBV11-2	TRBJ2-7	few	TGTGCCAGCAGCCGAATTACGGGACAGGGAACTGCCTACGAGCAGTACTTC	CASSRITGQGTAYEQYF
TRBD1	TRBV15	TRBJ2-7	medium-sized	TGTGCCACCAGCAGTGGGACAGGGGGCTCCTACGAGCAGTACTTC	CATSSGTGGSYEQYF
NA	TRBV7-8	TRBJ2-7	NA	TGTGCCAGCAGCTACGAGAGCCGCTCCTACGAGCAGTACTTC	CASSYESRSYEQYF
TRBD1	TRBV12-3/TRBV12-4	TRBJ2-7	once	TGTGCCAGCAGTCCCAACCCACAAGACAGGGTGAAGTACTTC	CASSPNPQDRVKYF
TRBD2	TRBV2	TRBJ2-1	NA	TGTGCCAGCAGACCTACTAGCGATTACAATGAGCAGTTCTTC	CASRPTSDYNEQFF
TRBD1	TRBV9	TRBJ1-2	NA	TGTGCCAGCAGCGTAGGGCGGGACAGGGGCCTAGCTAACTATGGCTACACCTTC	CASSVGRDRGLANYGYTF
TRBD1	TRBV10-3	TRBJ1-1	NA	TGTGCCATCAGACAGGGGGCGCTTACTGAAGCTTTCTTT	CAIRQGALTEAFF
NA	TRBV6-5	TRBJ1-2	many	TGTGCCAGCAGTTACGGGGGGACAAGGGTTAACTATGGCTACACCTTC	CASSYGGTRVNYGYTF
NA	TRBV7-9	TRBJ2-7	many	TGTGCCAGCCGGGATGGGACTGAGCCTTGGGAGCAGTACTTC	CASRDGTEPWEQYF
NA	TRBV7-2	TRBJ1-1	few	TGTGCCAGCAGCTTGGTGGGTGGCCCTGAAGCTTTCTTT	CASSLVGGPEAFF
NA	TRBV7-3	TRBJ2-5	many	TGTGCCAGCAGCTTAATGTCCGGGATTGGAGAGACCCAGTACTTC	CASSLMSGIGETQYF
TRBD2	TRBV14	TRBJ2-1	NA	TGTGCCAGCAGCCAAAGCGGGAGAAGAAGTGAGCAGTTCTTC	CASSQSGRRSEQFF
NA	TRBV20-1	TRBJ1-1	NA	TGCAGTGCTAGAGACAGGGACCGATATGAAGCTTTCTTT	CSARDRDRYEAFF
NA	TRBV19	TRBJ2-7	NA	TGTGCCAGTAGTATTGGGGGTACCTCCTACGAGCAGTACTTC	CASSIGGTSYEQYF
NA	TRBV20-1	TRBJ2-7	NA	TGCGCAGTGCGGCACAAGGCCTACGAGCAGTACTTC	CAVRHKAYEQYF
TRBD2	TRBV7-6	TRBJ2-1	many	TGTGCCAGCAGCTTACTCCAGCGGGAGGGCATCTCCTACAATGAGCAGTTCTTC	CASSLLQREGISYNEQFF
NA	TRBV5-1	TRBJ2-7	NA	TGCGCCAGCAAGGGAAACCACGGGGGATCGTACGAGCAGTACTTC	CASKGNHGGSYEQYF
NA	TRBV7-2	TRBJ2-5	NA	TGTGCCAGCAGCTTAGCGCTAACGGAGATCCAAGAGACCCAGTACTTC	CASSLALTEIQETQYF
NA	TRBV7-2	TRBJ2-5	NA	TGTGCCAGCAGCTTGATGGCCGAGACCCAGTACTTC	CASSLMAETQYF
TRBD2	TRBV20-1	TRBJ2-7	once	TGCAGTGCTAGTGGGCTAGCGGGAGGGTACGAGCAGTACTTC	CSASGLAGGYEQYF
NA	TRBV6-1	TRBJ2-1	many	TGTGCCAGCGCCTGGAAGGAGGTCAATGAGCAGTTCTTC	CASAWKEVNEQFF
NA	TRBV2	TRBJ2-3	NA	TGTGCCAGCAGTGAAAGGGGGGCGAGCACAGATACGCAGTATTTT	CASSERGASTDTQYF
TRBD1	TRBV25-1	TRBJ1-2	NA	TGTGCCAGCAGTGAGAGTGGACAGGGATATTGGGGCTACACCTTC	CASSESGQGYWGYTF
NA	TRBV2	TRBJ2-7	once	TGTGCCAGCAGTGGGGCGCTGCCTACATTC	CASSGALPTF
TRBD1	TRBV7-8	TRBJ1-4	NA	TGTGCCAGCAGCTTAGATACCGGCAGGGGGCAAAAACTGTTTTTT	CASSLDTGRGQKLFF
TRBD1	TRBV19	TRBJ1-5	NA	TGTGCCAGTAGTATTGAGGCAGGGGGTTTCAATCAGCCCCAGCATTTT	CASSIEAGGFNQPQHF
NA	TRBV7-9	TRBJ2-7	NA	TGTGCCAGCAGCTTAGGGCAGGGGCACTACGAGCAGTACTTC	CASSLGQGHYEQYF
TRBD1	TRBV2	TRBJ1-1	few	TGTGCCAGCACTGGACAGGGCTTCATGAACACTGAAGCTTTCTTT	CASTGQGFMNTEAFF
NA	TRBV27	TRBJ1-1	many	TGTGCCAGCAGCAGAGTGGGGGTTGGGACTGAAGCTTTCTTT	CASSRVGVGTEAFF
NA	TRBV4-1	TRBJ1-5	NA	TGCGCCAGCAGCCAGGGAACGGGGCAGCCCCAGCATTTT	CASSQGTGQPQHF
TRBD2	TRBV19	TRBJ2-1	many	TGTGCCAGTAGTATTACAGCGGGAGGCTTCTACAATGAGCAGTTCTTC	CASSITAGGFYNEQFF
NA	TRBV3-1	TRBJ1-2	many	TGTGCCAGCAGCCAAGGTTTCTTTCGGCCGGGTGGTGGCTACACCTTC	CASSQGFFRPGGGYTF
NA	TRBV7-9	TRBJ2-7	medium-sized	TGTGCCAGCAGCTTATTGTCAGCCTACGAGCAGTACTTC	CASSLLSAYEQYF
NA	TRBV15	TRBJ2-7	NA	TGTGCCACCAGCCCCCGTGGACACCAACTCAAATACGAGCAGTACTTC	CATSPRGHQLKYEQYF
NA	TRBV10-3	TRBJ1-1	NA	TGTGCCGCCTCAGAAAGGGTGAACACTGAAGCTTTCTTT	CAASERVNTEAFF
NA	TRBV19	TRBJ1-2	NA	TGTGCCAGTAGTATGGGACAATTCTATGGCTACACCTTC	CASSMGQFYGYTF
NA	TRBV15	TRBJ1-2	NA	TGTGCCACCAGCCCGACGGGGACGGGGGCAGACTATGGCTACACCTTC	CATSPTGTGADYGYTF
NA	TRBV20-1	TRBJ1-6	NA	TGCAGTGCTATAGACCCGGTCGGAACACCCCTCCACTTT	CSAIDPVGTPLHF
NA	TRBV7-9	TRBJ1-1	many	TGTGCCAGCAGCTTAATGACGATTGAAGCTTTCTTT	CASSLMTIEAFF
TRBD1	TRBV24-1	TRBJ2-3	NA	TGTGCCACCAGTGATTTCTCCGTGGGACAGAGAGATACGCAGTATTTT	CATSDFSVGQRDTQYF
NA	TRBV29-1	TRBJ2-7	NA	TGCAGCGGCAATAGGGTCGGGACGGGGACCTACGAGCAGTACTTC	CSGNRVGTGTYEQYF
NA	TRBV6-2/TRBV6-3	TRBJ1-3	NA	TGTGCCAGCAGTTACGGCGCGGGACGTTCCGGAAACACCATATATTTT	CASSYGAGRSGNTIYF
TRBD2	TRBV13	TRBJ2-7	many	TGTGCCAGCAGCTCCGGGACTAGCGGTTACGAGCAGTACTTC	CASSSGTSGYEQYF
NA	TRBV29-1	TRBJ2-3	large	TGCAGCGTTGAAGATCGTGATCACACAGATACGCAGTATTTT	CSVEDRDHTDTQYF
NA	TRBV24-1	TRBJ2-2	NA	TGTGCCACCGCGAGTGGGGCCGGGGAGCTGTTTTTT	CATASGAGELFF
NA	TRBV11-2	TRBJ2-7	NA	TGTGCCAGCAGCGCAGTCCTATACGAGCAGTACTTC	CASSAVLYEQYF
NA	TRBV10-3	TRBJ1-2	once	TGTGCCATCCTCGATCAGGTTGCCCATGGCTACACCTTC	CAILDQVAHGYTF
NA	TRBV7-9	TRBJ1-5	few	TGTGCCAGCAGCTTAGCGTCGGCAGGGCTTCAGCCCCAGCATTTT	CASSLASAGLQPQHF
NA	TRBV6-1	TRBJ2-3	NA	TGTGCCAGCCGGCAGGGACCAAGAAGCACAGATACGCAGTATTTT	CASRQGPRSTDTQYF
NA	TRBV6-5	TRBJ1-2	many	TGTGCCAGCAGTTACGAGGATCCCTCTGGCTACACCTTC	CASSYEDPSGYTF
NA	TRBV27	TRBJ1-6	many	TGTGCCAGCAGTTTCGGGTTGAAAGTCTCACCCCTCCACTTT	CASSFGLKVSPLHF
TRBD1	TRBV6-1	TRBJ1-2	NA	TGTGCCAGCAGTGATTCAGGGGGCGGCGAAGTTGGCTACACCTTC	CASSDSGGGEVGYTF